The TCR beta chain under discussion was sequenced for a study of CD8 T cells in ankylosing spondylitis. Study-wide points: The authors reported significant enrichment of disease-linked clones in matched ankylosing spondylitis synovial fluid. About 8 highly homologous variants made up a TCR beta motif, and this motif appeared characteristic of ankylosing spondylitis blood. Prior work had noted some motif variants in reactive arthritis blood and synovial fluid.

This clonotype was observed a few times. Its target is unknown. This CDR3 region has 17 residues. Trimming stripped 0 bases from V and 1 base from J, with 17 bases between. Germline assignment: CDR1 DFQATT and CDR2 SNEGSKA (reference sequence). Making the TCR beta libraries involved quantitative 5'-RACE with molecular barcodes. MiXCR was run by TCRdb on the 5' RACE reads, yielding one entry per CDR3 protein. This repertoire shows approximately 200,000 distinct CDR3 sequences, about 13% found once; its top ten account for about 17%. The chain carries TRBV20-1 and TRBJ2-3; D gene ambiguous. This TCR derives from a male donor with ankylosing spondylitis or in good health (not recorded which). Sample: blood, either unsorted or a sorted T cell fraction (not recorded which). CDR3 in amino acids: CSARDLEESLGTDTQYF. CDR3 DNA: TGCAGTGCTAGAGATCTCGAAGAAAGTTTAGGCACAGATACGCAGTATTTT.